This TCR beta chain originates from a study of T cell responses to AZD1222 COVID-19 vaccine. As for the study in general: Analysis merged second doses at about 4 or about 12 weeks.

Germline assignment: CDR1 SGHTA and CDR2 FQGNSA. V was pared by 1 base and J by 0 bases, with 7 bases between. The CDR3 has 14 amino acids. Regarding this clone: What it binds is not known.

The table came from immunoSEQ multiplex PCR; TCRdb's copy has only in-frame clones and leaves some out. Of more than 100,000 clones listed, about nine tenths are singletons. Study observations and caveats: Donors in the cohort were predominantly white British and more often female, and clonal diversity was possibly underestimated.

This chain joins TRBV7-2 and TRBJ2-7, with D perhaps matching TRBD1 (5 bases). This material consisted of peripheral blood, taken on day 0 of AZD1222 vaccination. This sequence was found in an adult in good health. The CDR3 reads CASSLDRNSYEQYF. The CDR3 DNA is TGTGCCAGCAGCTTAGACAGGAACTCCTACGAGCAGTACTTC.